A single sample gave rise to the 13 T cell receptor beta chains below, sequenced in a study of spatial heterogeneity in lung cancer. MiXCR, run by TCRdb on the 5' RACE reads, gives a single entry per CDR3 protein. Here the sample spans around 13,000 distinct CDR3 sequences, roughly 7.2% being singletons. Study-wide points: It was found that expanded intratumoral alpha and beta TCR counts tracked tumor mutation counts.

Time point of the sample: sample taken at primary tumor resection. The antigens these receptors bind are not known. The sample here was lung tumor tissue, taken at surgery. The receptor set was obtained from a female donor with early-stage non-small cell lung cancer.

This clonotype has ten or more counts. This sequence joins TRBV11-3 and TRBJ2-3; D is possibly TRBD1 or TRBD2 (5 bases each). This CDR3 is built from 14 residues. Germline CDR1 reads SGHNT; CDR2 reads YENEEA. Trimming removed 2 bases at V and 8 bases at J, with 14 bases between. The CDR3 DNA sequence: TGTGCCAGCAGCTTACGTAACTCTGGGGGTACGCAGTATTTT. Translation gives CASSLRNSGGTQYF.

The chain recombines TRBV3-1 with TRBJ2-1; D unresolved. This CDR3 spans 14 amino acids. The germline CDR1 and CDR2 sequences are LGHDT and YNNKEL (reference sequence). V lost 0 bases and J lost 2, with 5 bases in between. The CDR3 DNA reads TGTGCCAGCAGCCAAGAAAGGGCCTACAATGAGCAGTTCTTC. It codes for CASSQERAYNEQFF.

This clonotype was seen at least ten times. The CDR3 protein is CASSSPPIAGGLETQYF. The DNA of the CDR3 is TGTGCCAGCAGCTCCCCACCGATAGCGGGAGGGCTGGAGACCCAGTACTTC. This chain joins TRBV7-8 and TRBJ2-5, with TRBD2 matching 11 bases. Germline V gene lookup returns CDR1 SGHVS and CDR2 FQNEAQ. The V segment lost 4 bases and the J segment 5 bases; nucleotides outside the gene matches: 12. The CDR3 consists of 17 residues.

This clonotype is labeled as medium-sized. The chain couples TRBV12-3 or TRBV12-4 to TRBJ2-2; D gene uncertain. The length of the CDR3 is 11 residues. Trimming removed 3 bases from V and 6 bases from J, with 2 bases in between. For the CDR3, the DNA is TGTGCCAGCAGTTTTTCCGGGGAGCTGTTTTTT. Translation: CASSFSGELFF.

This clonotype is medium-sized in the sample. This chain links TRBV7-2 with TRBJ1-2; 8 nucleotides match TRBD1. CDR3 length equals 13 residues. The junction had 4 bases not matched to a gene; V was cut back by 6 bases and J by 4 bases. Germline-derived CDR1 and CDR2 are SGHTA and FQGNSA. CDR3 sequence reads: CASRRTGSYGYTF. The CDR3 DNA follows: TGTGCCAGCAGACGGACAGGGTCCTATGGCTACACCTTC.

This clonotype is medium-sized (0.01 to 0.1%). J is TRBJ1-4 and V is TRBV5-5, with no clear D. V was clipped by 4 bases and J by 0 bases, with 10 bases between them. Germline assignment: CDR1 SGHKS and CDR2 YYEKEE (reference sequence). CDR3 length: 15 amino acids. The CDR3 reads CASSRIGTTNEKLFF. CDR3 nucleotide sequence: TGTGCCAGCAGCCGGATAGGGACAACTAATGAAAAACTGTTTTTT. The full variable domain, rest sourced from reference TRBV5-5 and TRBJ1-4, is DAGVTQSPTHLIKTRGQQVTLRCSPISGHKSVSWYQQVLGQGPQFIFQYYEKEERGRGNFPDRFSARQFPNYSSELNVNALLLGDSALYLCASSRIGTTNEKLFFGSGTQLSVL.

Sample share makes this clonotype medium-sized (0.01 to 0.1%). The CDR3 loop reads CASSFREAGVREQFF. The CDR3 DNA sequence: TGTGCCAGCAGCTTCCGGGAGGCAGGAGTACGCGAGCAGTTCTTC. V is TRBV7-2 and J is TRBJ2-1, with 7 bases matching TRBD2. Germline-derived CDR1 and CDR2 are SGHTA and FQGNSA. CDR3 length: 15 amino acids. Trimming at V came to 3 bases and at J to 10 bases, leaving 12 bases not matched to a gene.

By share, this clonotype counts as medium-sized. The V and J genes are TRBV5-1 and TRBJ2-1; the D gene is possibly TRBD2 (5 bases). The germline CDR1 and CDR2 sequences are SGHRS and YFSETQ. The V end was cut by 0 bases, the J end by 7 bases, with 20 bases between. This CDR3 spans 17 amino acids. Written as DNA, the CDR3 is TGCGCCAGCAGCTTGGCCGGGGTAGGAGTCGGCTGGAATGAGCAGTTCTTC. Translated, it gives CASSLAGVGVGWNEQFF. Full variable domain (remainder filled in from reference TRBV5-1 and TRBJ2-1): KAGVTQTPRYLIKTRGQQVTLSCSPISGHRSVSWYQQTPGQGLQFLFEYFSETQRNKGNFPGRFSGRQFSNSRSEMNVSTLELGDSALYLCASSLAGVGVGWNEQFFGPGTRLTVL.

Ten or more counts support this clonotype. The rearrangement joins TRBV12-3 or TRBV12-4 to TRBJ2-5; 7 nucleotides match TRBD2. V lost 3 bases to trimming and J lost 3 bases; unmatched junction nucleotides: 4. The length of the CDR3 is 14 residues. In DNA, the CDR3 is TGTGCCAGCAGTTTGTTGGCGGGAGAAGAGACCCAGTACTTC. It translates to CASSLLAGEETQYF.

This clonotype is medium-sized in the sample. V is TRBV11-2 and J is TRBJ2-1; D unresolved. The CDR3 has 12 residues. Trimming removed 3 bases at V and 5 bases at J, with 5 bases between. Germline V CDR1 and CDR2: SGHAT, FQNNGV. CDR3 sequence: CASSFSNNEQFF. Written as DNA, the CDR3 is TGTGCCAGCAGCTTCAGTAACAATGAGCAGTTCTTC.

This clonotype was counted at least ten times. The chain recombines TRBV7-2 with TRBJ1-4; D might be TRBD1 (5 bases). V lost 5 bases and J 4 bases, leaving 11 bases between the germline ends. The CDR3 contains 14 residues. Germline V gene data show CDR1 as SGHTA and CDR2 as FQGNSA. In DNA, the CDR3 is TGTGCCAGCAGCCCATCAGGACATAATGAAAAACTGTTTTTT. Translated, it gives CASSPSGHNEKLFF. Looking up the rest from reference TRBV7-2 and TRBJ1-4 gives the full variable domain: GAGVSQSPSNKVTEKGKDVELRCDPISGHTALYWYRQSLGQGLEFLIYFQGNSAPDKSGLPSDRFSAERTGGSVSTLTIQRTQQEDSAVYLCASSPSGHNEKLFFGSGTQLSVL.

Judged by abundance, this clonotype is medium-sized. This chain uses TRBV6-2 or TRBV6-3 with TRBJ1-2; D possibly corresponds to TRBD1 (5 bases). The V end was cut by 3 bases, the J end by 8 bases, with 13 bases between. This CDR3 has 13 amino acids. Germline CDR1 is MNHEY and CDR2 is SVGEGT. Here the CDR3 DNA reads TGTGCCAGCAGTTATCTGCAGGGCGGGGGCTACACCTTC. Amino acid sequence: CASSYLQGGGYTF.

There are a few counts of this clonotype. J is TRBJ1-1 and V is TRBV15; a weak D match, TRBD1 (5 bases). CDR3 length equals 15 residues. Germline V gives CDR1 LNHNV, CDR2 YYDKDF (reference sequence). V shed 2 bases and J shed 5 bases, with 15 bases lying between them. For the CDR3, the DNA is TGTGCCACCAGCAGACGGGTAGGGGCCGGTACTGAAGCTTTCTTT. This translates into CATSRRVGAGTEAFF.